The 23 T cell receptor beta chains reported below all come from one sample, sequenced in a study of radiotherapy plus CTLA-4 blockade in lung cancer (dated 2018 in TCRdb). Library generation was performed with the immunoSEQ multiplex PCR assay. In its TCRdb copy, this immuneACCESS table keeps in-frame sequences only and misses some clones. Where compared with another copy, unresolved V genes explain less than half of these, and the others have no known cause. Within this sample are some 50,000 clones, with roughly 86% of them counted one time only. Of the sample, more than 4.5% is held by the ten largest clones. Sequenced material: peripheral blood, taken from a patient treated with radiotherapy plus ipilimumab. These receptors all come from a human donor with non-small cell lung cancer whose response to radiotherapy plus ipilimumab could not be evaluated.

This chain connects TRBV13 to TRBJ2-3, with a weak D call TRBD1 (6 bases). CDR1 and CDR2 (germline): PRHDT, FYEKMQ (reference sequence). V shed 5 bases and J shed 0 bases, with 15 bases lying between them. The CDR3 consists of 16 residues. The CDR3 DNA follows: TGTGCCAGCAGCGACACAGGGCCCGGGAGCACAGATACGCAGTATTTT. Translating gives CASSDTGPGSTDTQYF.

This clone came up once. The chain couples TRBV7-2 to TRBJ2-5, with 16 positions matching TRBD2. Germline values: CDR1 SGHTA, CDR2 FQGNSA. V lost 5 bases to trimming and J lost 4 bases; unmatched junction nucleotides: 10. The CDR3 extends over 18 amino acids. The DNA of the CDR3 is TGTGCCAGCAGCCTGGGACTAGCGGGAGGGCCGAGGGGAGAGACCCAGTACTTC. It is translated as CASSLGLAGGPRGETQYF.

The V gene is TRBV7-9, the J gene TRBJ1-2, with 8 bases lining up with TRBD1. From germline, CDR1 is SEHNR and CDR2 FQNEAQ (reference sequence). CDR3 size: 15 residues. The J segment lost 2 bases and the V segment lost 4 bases, leaving 6 bases of the junction unmatched. Here the CDR3 DNA reads TGTGCCAGCAGCTCCGGACAGGGCAGCAACTATGGCTACACCTTC. Translating gives CASSSGQGSNYGYTF.

The chain combines TRBV28 with TRBJ2-7, with 7 nucleotides matching TRBD2. Germline trimming cut 6 bases from V and 0 bases from J; bases unmatched to any gene: 8. Germline lookup yields CDR1 MDHEN and CDR2 SYDVKM. This CDR3 is 15 amino acids long. CDR3 DNA: TGTGCCAGCAGGCCACGGCTAGCGGCCTCCTACGAGCAGTACTTC. It codes for CASRPRLAASYEQYF.

This clone was observed a handful of times. V usage is TRBV11-3 and J usage is TRBJ2-1, with D tentatively TRBD2 (5 bases). Trimming removed 5 bases from V and 0 bases from J, with 14 bases in between. The V gene's germline CDR1 is SGHNT and CDR2 YENEEA. The CDR3 has 16 residues. CDR3 nucleotides: TGTGCCAGCAGCCCACAGACTGGGAGCTCCTACAATGAGCAGTTCTTC. Translation gives CASSPQTGSSYNEQFF.

The CDR3 DNA follows: TGCGCCAGCAGCGGGGGGGTACTAGCCAGCGGGAGTGGGAATGAGCAGTTCTTC. Amino acid sequence: CASSGGVLASGSGNEQFF. The V gene is TRBV5-1, the J gene TRBJ2-1; TRBD2 agrees at 8 bases. Germline values: CDR1 SGHRS, CDR2 YFSETQ. The ends lost 4 bases at V and 7 bases at J; junction bases unmatched: 19. The CDR3 contains 18 residues. The variable domain in full, completed from reference TRBV5-1 and TRBJ2-1, reads KAGVTQTPRYLIKTRGQQVTLSCSPISGHRSVSWYQQTPGQGLQFLFEYFSETQRNKGNFPGRFSGRQFSNSRSEMNVSTLELGDSALYLCASSGGVLASGSGNEQFFGPGTRLTVL.

This sequence joins TRBV5-1 and TRBJ1-5; D remains ambiguous. Trimming left V 0 bases short and J 3 bases short, with 10 bases between. Germline values: CDR1 SGHRS, CDR2 YFSETQ. This CDR3 is 15 amino acids long. In DNA form, the CDR3 reads TGCGCCAGCAGCTTGGGGTCACATACCAATCAGCCCCAGCATTTT. It is translated as CASSLGSHTNQPQHF.

The chain has TRBV4-2 and TRBJ2-7, with TRBD2 matching over 12 bases. The CDR3 loop spans 18 amino acids. Trimming at V came to 3 bases and at J to 4 bases, leaving 13 bases not matched to a gene. CDR1 is LGHNA and CDR2 is YNFKEQ in the germline V gene. CDR3 region: CASSQAWTSGVPIYEQYF. CDR3 sequence (DNA): TGTGCCAGCAGCCAGGCCTGGACTAGCGGGGTACCTATTTACGAGCAGTACTTC.

In this sample, this clone turned up a few times. The chain carries TRBV7-8 and TRBJ1-2, with TRBD1 as a possible D gene (5 bases). The CDR3 totals 18 residues. V was cut by 5 bases and J by 3 bases, with 25 bases left in between. The germline gives CDR1 SGHVS, CDR2 FQNEAQ. For the CDR3, the DNA is TGTGCCAGCAGCACCCGGACGCCATTAATCGGGACTGACTATGGCTACACCTTC. Protein product: CASSTRTPLIGTDYGYTF.

The chain recombines TRBV19 with TRBJ2-1; TRBD2 is a possible D gene (5 bases). Between the trimmed V and J ends, which lost 3 bases and 2 bases, there was a span of 11 bases. The CDR3 extends over 15 amino acids. Germline assignment: CDR1 LNHDA and CDR2 SQIVND (reference sequence). CDR3 in amino acids: CASSIQAVTYNEQFF. CDR3 in DNA: TGTGCCAGTAGTATTCAAGCGGTCACCTACAATGAGCAGTTCTTC.

As DNA, the CDR3 is TGTGCCAGCAGCTCCCGGACAGGGAGCTACGAGCAGTACTTC. Encoded protein: CASSSRTGSYEQYF. The gene calls are TRBV7-2 and TRBJ2-7; TRBD1 aligns across 8 bases. Germline V CDR1 and CDR2: SGHTA, FQGNSA. The ends lost 4 bases at V and 3 bases at J; junction bases unmatched: 5. This CDR3 comprises 14 residues.

The V call is TRBV4-3, the J call TRBJ1-1; possibly TRBD1 for D (5 bases). The CDR3 spans 15 residues. Germline-derived CDR1 and CDR2 are LGHNA and YSLEER. Trimming removed 0 bases at V and 1 base at J, with 9 bases between. The CDR3 reads CASSQEGGGNTEAFF. The CDR3 DNA reads as TGCGCCAGCAGCCAAGAAGGCGGGGGGAACACTGAAGCTTTCTTT.

This sequence joins TRBV4-3 and TRBJ1-1; tentatively, D is TRBD1 (5 bases). Germline V gives CDR1 LGHNA, CDR2 YSLEER. Trimming took 0 bases from V and 5 from J, leaving 16 bases between them. The CDR3 runs 16 residues. The CDR3 here is CASSQDPGRFRTEAFF. CDR3 in DNA: TGCGCCAGCAGCCAAGATCCAGGGAGGTTTAGGACTGAAGCTTTCTTT.

The chain recombines TRBV5-1 with TRBJ2-7; weak D call: TRBD1 (5 bases). This CDR3 contains 14 residues. The V end was cut by 3 bases, the J end by 3 bases, with 13 bases between. CDR1 is SGHRS and CDR2 is YFSETQ in the germline V gene. The chain's CDR3 is CASSSPRDSYEQYF. CDR3 coding DNA: TGCGCCAGCAGCTCCCCAAGAGACAGCTACGAGCAGTACTTC.

The chain has TRBV7-2 and TRBJ2-3, with a tentative D call TRBD1 (6 bases). CDR1 is SGHTA and CDR2 is FQGNSA in the germline V gene. The V and J ends lost 5 bases and 0 bases respectively, with 12 bases between them. The CDR3 runs to 15 residues. This CDR3 is CASSAFTGSTDTQYF. CDR3 nucleotides: TGTGCCAGCAGCGCTTTTACAGGGAGCACAGATACGCAGTATTTT.

This clone has a single count. This chain connects TRBV6-6 to TRBJ1-4; D perhaps matches TRBD1 (5 bases). Germline CDR1 is MNHNY and CDR2 is SVGAGI (reference sequence). The ends were cut back, 0 bases at V and 8 bases at J, with 16 bases in the middle. The CDR3 consists of 16 residues. In nucleotides, the CDR3 is TGTGCCAGCAGTTACTCAACGACAGACAATGGGGAAAAACTGTTTTTT. Translating gives CASSYSTTDNGEKLFF.

V usage is TRBV6-5 and J usage is TRBJ2-7, with 12 bases that match TRBD2. Germline loops: CDR1 MNHEY, CDR2 SVGAGI. The CDR3 consists of 15 residues. V trimming: 6 bases; J trimming: 4 bases; junction bases outside the gene matches: 7. The CDR3: CASRSLAGGWYEQYF. The CDR3 DNA sequence: TGTGCCAGCAGGTCACTAGCGGGAGGCTGGTACGAGCAGTACTTC.

The chain couples TRBV19 to TRBJ1-5; D uncertain. The CDR3 loop spans 15 amino acids. Trimming pared 1 base from V and 2 bases from J, leaving 9 bases between. The germline V gene encodes CDR1 LNHDA and CDR2 SQIVND (reference sequence). CDR3 protein: CASSIVGFGNQPQHF. In nucleotides, the CDR3 is TGTGCCAGTAGTATAGTCGGTTTCGGCAATCAGCCCCAGCATTTT.

The rearrangement joins TRBV28 to TRBJ1-1; weak D call: TRBD1 (6 bases). The V end was cut by 5 bases, the J end by 1 base, with 11 bases between. The CDR3 loop spans 14 amino acids. The V gene's germline CDR1 is MDHEN and CDR2 SYDVKM. The CDR3 region has the DNA TGTGCCAGCAGTGGGGACACCAAGAACACTGAAGCTTTCTTT. Its translation is CASSGDTKNTEAFF.

V is TRBV28 and J is TRBJ1-5, with D uncertain. This CDR3 comprises 16 residues. Between the trimmed V and J ends, which lost 3 bases and 2 bases, there was a span of 14 bases. The germline V gene has CDR1 MDHEN and CDR2 SYDVKM. The CDR3 loop reads CASSLRRIRGNQPQHF. CDR3 DNA sequence: TGTGCCAGCAGTTTGAGGAGGATCCGGGGCAATCAGCCCCAGCATTTT.

V usage is TRBV30 and J usage is TRBJ1-2; 7 bases match TRBD1. The CDR3 covers 12 residues. V gave up 5 bases and J gave up 7 bases; unmatched junction bases: 7. Germline values: CDR1 GTSNPN, CDR2 SVGIG (reference sequence). The CDR3 protein is CAWGRGACGYTF. The CDR3 DNA is TGTGCCTGGGGCAGGGGGGCATGTGGCTACACCTTC.

The gene calls are TRBV5-1 and TRBJ1-2, with D possibly TRBD1 on 6 matching bases. V was clipped by 6 bases and J by 3 bases, with 15 bases between them. The CDR3 loop spans 14 amino acids. Per the germline V gene, CDR1 is SGHRS and CDR2 is YFSETQ. The CDR3 loop is CASNGGPWDYGYTF. CDR3 bases: TGCGCCAGCAACGGGGGGCCCTGGGACTATGGCTACACCTTC.

The chain recombines TRBV2 with TRBJ2-3, with TRBD1 identical over 7 bases. CDR1 is SNHLY, CDR2 FYNNEI, per germline. The CDR3 runs to 15 residues. The trim removed 6 bases at V and 3 bases at J, leaving 9 bases unmatched. CDR3 sequence (DNA): TGTGCCAGCAGCCGACAGGGACAATGGACAGATACGCAGTATTTT. Amino acids: CASSRQGQWTDTQYF.